This T cell receptor (beta chain) was identified during a study of T cell responses to AZD1222 COVID-19 vaccine. Study conclusions and caveats: Spike-specific TCR depth and breadth grew after two AZD1222 doses.

The sample holds one count of this clone. Its antigen is not known. Germline V CDR1 and CDR2: LNHDA, SQIVND (reference sequence). This CDR3 has 16 residues. The V end was cut by 4 bases, the J end by 1 base, with 14 bases between. Generated by immunoSEQ multiplex PCR, the TCRdb table keeps only in-frame clones and is missing some. Of some 130,000 clones listed, just over 90% are singletons. Pooling was applied to second doses at about 4 or about 12 weeks. This rearrangement joins TRBV19 to TRBJ1-5; D gene ambiguous. This clonotype originated in an adult who received the AZD1222 COVID-19 vaccine. The sample was peripheral blood, taken 28 days after the second AZD1222 dose. The CDR3 DNA follows: TGTGCCAGTAGTAACCAGTTGGTGGCAAGCAATCAGCCCCAGCATTTT. Translation: CASSNQLVASNQPQHF.